Here is one T cell receptor beta chain with its context. How the authors handled the data: Amplifying reference gene primers gave estimates of nucleated cell counts. Only in-frame clones appear in the TCRdb table, and some are missing; sequencing was by immunoSEQ multiplex PCR. That table is the source of V, J and clone size, and D and trimming were worked out from the DNA. The repertoire holds around 81,000 clones, with about 84% as singletons. Germline assignment: CDR1 SGHTA and CDR2 FQGNSA. The V segment lost 5 bases and the J segment 4 bases; nucleotides outside the gene matches: 5. The CDR3 is 15 amino acids. This entry comes from a study of blood T cell repertoires in COVID-19. At the level of the study: Some COVID-19 samples were acute and others convalescent; all came from the United States, Italy and Spain. The cDNA or gDNA used as material had been derived from T cells, B-cell-depleted T cells, or PBMCs.

The sequence was obtained from a human donor in a cohort sampled during active COVID-19. The sequenced sample consisted of peripheral blood. The chain is built from TRBV7-2 and TRBJ1-6; the match to TRBD1 covers 7 bases. CDR3 sequence (DNA): TGTGCCAGCAGCGCGACGGGACAGTATAATTCACCCCTCCACTTT. Its protein is CASSATGQYNSPLHF.